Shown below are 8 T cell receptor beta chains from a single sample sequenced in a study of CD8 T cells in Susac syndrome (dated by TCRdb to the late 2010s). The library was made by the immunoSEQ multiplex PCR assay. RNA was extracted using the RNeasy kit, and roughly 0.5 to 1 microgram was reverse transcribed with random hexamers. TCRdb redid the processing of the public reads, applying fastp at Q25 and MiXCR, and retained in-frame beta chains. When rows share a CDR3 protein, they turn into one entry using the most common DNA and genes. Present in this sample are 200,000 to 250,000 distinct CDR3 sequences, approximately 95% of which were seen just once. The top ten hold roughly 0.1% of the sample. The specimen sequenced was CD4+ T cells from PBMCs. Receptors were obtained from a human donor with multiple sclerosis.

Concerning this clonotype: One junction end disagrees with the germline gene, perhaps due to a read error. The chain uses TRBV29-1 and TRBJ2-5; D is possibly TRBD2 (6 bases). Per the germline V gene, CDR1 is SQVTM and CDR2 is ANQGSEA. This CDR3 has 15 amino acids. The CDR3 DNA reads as TGCAGCGTTGAAGATCACGGACGCCCGGGAGAGACCCAGCACTTC. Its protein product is CSVEDHGRPGETQHF.

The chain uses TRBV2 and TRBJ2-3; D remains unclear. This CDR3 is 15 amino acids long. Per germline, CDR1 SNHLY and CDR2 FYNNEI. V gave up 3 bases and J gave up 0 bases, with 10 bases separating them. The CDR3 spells CASSERRISTDTQYF. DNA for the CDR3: TGTGCCAGCAGTGAGCGCAGGATCAGCACAGATACGCAGTATTTT.

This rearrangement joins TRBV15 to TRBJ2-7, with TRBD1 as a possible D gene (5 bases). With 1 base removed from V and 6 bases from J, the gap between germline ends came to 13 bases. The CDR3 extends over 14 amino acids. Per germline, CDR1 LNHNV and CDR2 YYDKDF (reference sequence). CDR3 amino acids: CATSRGPPGSEQYF. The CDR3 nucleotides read TGTGCCACCAGCAGAGGACCCCCAGGGTCCGAGCAGTACTTC.

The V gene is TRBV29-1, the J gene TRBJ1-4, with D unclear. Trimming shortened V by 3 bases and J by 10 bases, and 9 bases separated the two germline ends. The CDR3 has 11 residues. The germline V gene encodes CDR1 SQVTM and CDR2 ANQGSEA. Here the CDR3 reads CSVDRSGKLFF. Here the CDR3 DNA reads TGCAGCGTTGATAGGTCCGGAAAACTGTTTTTT.

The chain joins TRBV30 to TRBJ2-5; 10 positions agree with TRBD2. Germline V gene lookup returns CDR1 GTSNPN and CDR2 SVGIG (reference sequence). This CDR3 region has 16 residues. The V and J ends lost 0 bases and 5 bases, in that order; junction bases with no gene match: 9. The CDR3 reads CAWSVLAGAWGETQYF. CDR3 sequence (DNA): TGTGCCTGGAGTGTCCTAGCGGGAGCTTGGGGGGAGACCCAGTACTTC.

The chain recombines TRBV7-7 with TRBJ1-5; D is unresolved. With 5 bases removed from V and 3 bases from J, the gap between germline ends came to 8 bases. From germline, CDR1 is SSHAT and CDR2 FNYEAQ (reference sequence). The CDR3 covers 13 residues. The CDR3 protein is CASSREVNQPQHF. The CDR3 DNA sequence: TGTGCCAGCAGCCGAGAGGTCAATCAGCCCCAGCATTTT.

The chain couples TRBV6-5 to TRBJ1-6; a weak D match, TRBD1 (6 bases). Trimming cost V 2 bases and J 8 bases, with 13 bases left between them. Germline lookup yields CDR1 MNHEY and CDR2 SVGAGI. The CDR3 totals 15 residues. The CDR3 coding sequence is TGTGCCAGCAGTTACATCCAGGGGTCGGATTCACCCCTCCACTTT. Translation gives CASSYIQGSDSPLHF.

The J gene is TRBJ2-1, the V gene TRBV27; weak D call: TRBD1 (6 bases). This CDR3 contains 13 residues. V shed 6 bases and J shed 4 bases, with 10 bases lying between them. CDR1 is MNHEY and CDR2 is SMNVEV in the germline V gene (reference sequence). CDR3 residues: CASRPGQYNEQFF. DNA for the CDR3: TGTGCCAGCAGACCGGGACAATACAATGAGCAGTTCTTC.